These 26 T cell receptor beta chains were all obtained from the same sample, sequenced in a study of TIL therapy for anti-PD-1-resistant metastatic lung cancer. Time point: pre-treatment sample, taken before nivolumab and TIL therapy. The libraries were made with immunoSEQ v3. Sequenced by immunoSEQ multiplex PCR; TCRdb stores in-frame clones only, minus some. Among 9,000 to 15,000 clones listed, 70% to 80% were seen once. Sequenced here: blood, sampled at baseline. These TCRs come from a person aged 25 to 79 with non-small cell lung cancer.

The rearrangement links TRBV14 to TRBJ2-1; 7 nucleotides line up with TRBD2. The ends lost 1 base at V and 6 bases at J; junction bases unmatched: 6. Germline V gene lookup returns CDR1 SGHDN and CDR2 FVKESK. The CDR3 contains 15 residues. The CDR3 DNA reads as TGTGCCAGCAGCCAAGCTGCGGGAGTGATCAATGAGCAGTTCTTC. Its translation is CASSQAAGVINEQFF.

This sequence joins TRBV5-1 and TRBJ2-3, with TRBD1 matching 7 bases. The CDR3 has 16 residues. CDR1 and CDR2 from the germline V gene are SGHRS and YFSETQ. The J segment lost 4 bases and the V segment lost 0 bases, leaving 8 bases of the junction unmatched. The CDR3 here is CASSLEAGGGADTQYF. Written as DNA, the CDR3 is TGCGCCAGCAGCTTGGAGGCAGGGGGTGGTGCAGATACGCAGTATTTT. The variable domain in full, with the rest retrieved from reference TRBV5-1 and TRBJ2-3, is KAGVTQTPRYLIKTRGQQVTLSCSPISGHRSVSWYQQTPGQGLQFLFEYFSETQRNKGNFPGRFSGRQFSNSRSEMNVSTLELGDSALYLCASSLEAGGGADTQYFGPGTRLTVL.

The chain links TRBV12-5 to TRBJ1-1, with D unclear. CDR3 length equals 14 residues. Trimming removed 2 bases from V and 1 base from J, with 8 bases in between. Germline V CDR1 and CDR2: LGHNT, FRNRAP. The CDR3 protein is CASGLYPGNTEAFF. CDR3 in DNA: TGTGCTAGTGGTTTGTATCCGGGGAACACTGAAGCTTTCTTT.

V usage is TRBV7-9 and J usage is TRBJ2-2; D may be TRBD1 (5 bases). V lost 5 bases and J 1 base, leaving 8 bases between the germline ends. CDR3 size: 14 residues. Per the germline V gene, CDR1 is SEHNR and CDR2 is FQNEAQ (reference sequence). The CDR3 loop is CASSLTGNTGELFF. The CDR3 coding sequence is TGTGCCAGCAGCCTCACAGGGAACACCGGGGAGCTGTTTTTT.

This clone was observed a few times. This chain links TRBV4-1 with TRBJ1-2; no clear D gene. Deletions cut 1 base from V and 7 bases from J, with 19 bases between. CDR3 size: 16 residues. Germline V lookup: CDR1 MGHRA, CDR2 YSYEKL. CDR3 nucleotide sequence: TGCGCCAGCAGCCAAGCTTGGGCGCTAGGGTTTGCTGGCTACACCTTC. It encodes CASSQAWALGFAGYTF.

The CDR3 sequence: CSAQMGSDYGYTF. The CDR3 nucleotides are TGCAGCGCCCAGATGGGATCTGACTATGGCTACACCTTC. This chain joins TRBV29-1 and TRBJ1-2; D not certain. The CDR3 runs 13 residues. Germline-derived CDR1 and CDR2 are SQVTM and ANQGSEA. V lost 7 bases and J lost 3, with 15 bases in between. The whole variable domain, remainder taken from reference TRBV29-1 and TRBJ1-2, is SAVISQKPSRDICQRGTSLTIQCQVDSQVTMMFWYRQQPGQSLTLIATANQGSEATYESGFVIDKFPISRPNLTFSTLTVSNMSPEDSSIYLCSAQMGSDYGYTFGSGTRLTVV.

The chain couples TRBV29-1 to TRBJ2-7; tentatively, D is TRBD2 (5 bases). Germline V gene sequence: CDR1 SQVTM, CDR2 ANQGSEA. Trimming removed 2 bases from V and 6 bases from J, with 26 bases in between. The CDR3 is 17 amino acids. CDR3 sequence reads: CSVELCGQMVLPSEQYF. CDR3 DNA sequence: TGCAGCGTTGAACTCTGCGGGCAAATGGTCCTACCAAGCGAGCAGTACTTC.

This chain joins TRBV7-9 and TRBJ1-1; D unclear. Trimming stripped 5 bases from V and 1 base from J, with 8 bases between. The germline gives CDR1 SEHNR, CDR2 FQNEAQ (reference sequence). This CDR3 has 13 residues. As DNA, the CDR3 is TGTGCCAGCAGCACGTCAACGAACACTGAAGCTTTCTTT. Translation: CASSTSTNTEAFF.

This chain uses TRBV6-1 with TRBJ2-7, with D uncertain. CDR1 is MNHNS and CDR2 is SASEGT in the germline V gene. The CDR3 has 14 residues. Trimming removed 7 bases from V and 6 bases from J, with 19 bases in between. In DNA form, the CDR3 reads TGTGCCAGCATCCCGTACTACTACGTTGGCGAGCAGTACTTC. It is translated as CASIPYYYVGEQYF.

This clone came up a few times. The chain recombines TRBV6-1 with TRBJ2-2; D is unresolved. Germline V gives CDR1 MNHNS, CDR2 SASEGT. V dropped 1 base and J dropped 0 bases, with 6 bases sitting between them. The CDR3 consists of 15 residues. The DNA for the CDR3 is TGTGCCAGCAGTGAAGGGGTGACGAACACCGGGGAGCTGTTTTTT. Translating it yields CASSEGVTNTGELFF.

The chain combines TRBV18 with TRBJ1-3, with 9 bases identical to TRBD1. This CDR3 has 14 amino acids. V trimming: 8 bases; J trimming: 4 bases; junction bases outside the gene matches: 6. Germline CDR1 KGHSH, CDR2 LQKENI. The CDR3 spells CASQDRGGGNTIYF. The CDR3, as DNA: TGTGCCAGCCAGGACAGGGGAGGAGGAAACACCATATATTTT.

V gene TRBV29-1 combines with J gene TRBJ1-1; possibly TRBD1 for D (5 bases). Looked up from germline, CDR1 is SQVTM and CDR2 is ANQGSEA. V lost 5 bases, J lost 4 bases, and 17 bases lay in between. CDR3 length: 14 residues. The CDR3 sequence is CSVSRDFPGTEAFF. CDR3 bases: TGCAGCGTTTCCCGGGACTTTCCGGGCACTGAAGCTTTCTTT.

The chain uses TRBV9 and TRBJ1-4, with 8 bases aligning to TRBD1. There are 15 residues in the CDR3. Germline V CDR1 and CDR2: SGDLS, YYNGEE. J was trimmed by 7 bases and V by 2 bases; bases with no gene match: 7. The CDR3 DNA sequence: TGTGCCAGCAGCGTGGGACAGGAGGTCAGTGAAAAACTGTTTTTT. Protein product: CASSVGQEVSEKLFF.

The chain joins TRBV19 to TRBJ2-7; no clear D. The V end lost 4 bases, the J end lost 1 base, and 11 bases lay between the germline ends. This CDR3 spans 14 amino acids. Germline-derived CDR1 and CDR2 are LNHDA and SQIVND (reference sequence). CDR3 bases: TGTGCCAGTAGTAACCCGGCCCGTTCCTACGAGCAGTACTTC. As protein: CASSNPARSYEQYF.

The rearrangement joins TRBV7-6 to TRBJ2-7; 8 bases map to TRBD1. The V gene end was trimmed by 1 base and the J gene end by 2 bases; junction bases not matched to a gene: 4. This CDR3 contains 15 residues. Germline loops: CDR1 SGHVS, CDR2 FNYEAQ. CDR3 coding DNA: TGTGCCAGCAGCTTAGACGACAGGGGCACCTACGAGCAGTACTTC. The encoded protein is CASSLDDRGTYEQYF.

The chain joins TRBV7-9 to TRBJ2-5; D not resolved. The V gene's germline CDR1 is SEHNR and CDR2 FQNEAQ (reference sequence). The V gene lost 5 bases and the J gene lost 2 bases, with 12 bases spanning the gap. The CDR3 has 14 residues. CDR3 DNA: TGTGCCAGCAGCCTACAGATGGGACAAGAGACCCAGTACTTC. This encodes CASSLQMGQETQYF.

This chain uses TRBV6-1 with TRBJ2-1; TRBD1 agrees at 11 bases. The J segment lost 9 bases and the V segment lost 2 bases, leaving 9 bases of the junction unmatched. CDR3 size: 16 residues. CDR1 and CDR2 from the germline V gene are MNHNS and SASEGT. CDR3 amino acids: CASSELPGTGGGEQFF. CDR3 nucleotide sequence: TGTGCCAGCAGTGAACTACCGGGGACAGGGGGGGGTGAGCAGTTCTTC.

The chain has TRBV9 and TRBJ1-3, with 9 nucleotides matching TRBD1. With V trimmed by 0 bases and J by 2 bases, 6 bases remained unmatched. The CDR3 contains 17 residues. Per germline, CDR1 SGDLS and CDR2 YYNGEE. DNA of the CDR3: TGTGCCAGCAGCGTAGCGCCGGGACAGGGAGCTGGAAACACCATATATTTT. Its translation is CASSVAPGQGAGNTIYF.

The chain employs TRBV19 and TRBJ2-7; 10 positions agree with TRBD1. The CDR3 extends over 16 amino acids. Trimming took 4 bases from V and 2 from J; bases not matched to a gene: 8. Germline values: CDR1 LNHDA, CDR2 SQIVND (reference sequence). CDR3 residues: CASSRRPGTGAYEQYF. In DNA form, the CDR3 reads TGTGCCAGTAGTAGAAGACCCGGGACAGGGGCCTACGAGCAGTACTTC.

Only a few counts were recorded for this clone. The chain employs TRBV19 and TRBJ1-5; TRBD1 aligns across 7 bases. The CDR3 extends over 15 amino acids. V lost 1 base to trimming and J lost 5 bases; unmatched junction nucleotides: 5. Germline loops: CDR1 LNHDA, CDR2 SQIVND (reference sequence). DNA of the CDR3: TGTGCCAGTAGTATAGCGACAGGGCTCCATCAGCCCCAGCATTTT. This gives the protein CASSIATGLHQPQHF.

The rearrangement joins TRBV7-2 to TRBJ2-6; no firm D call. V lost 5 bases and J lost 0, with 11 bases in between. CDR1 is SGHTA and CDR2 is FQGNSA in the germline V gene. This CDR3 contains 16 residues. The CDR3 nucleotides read TGTGCCAGCAGCGACGGAAAGAGCTCTGGGGCCAACGTCCTGACTTTC. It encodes CASSDGKSSGANVLTF.

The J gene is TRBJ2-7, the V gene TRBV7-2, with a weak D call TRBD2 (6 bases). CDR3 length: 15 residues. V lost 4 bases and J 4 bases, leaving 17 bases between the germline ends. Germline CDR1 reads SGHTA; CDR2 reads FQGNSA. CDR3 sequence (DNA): TGTGCCAGCAGCTCGTATAGCGGATCCGCTTACGAGCAGTACTTC. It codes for CASSSYSGSAYEQYF.

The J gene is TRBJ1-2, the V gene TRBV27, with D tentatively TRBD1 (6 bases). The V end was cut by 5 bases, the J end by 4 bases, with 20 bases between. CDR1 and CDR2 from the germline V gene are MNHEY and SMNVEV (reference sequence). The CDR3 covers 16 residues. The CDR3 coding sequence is TGTGCCAGCAGTCCAACTTACCCAGGACAGAGCTATGGCTACACCTTC. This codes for CASSPTYPGQSYGYTF.

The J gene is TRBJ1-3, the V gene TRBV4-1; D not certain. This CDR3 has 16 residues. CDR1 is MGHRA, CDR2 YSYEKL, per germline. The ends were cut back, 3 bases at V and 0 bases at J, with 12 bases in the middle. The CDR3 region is CASSQQDGLSGNTIYF. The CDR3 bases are TGCGCCAGCAGCCAGCAGGACGGCCTCTCTGGAAACACCATATATTTT.

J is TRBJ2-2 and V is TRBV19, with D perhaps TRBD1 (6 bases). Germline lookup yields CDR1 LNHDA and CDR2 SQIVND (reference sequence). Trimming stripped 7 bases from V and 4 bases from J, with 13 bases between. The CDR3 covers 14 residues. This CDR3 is CASKTGLGTGELFF. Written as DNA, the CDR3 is TGTGCCAGTAAAACAGGGTTGGGCACCGGGGAGCTGTTTTTT. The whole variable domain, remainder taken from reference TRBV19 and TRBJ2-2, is DGGITQSPKYLFRKEGQNVTLSCEQNLNHDAMYWYRQDPGQGLRLIYYSQIVNDFQKGDIAEGYSVSREKKESFPLTVTSAQKNPTAFYLCASKTGLGTGELFFGEGSRLTVL.

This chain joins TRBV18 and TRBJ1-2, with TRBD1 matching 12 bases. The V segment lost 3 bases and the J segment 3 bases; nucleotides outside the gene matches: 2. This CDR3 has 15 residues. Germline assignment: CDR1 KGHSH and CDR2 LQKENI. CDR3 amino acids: CASSPGQGAYYGYTF. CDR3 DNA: TGTGCCAGCTCACCGGGACAGGGGGCGTACTATGGCTACACCTTC.